The clone carrying this TCR beta chain came up once. Its antigen is undetermined. This sample is part of a study of OX40 agonist ivuxolimab in advanced cancers. Turning to the study itself: Anti-PD-1, anti-PD-L1 or anti-CTLA-4 therapy given earlier was allowed, and 40% had some. A partial response was reached by three patients: one with hepatocellular carcinoma and two with cutaneous melanoma.

Whole-study results and caveats: Fewer expanded clones were found on average in CD4+ than in CD8+ T cells. Dose levels from 0.1 to 3.0 mg/kg saw CD4+ and CD8+ blood T cells expand clonally by week 6.

Sequencing used immunoSEQ multiplex PCR; TCRdb keeps in-frame clones, though not all of them. There are fewer than 70,000 clones in the sample; 91% occur only once, and about 4% lies in the top ten. Sequenced here: CD4+ or CD8+ T cells sorted from blood, sampled in a trial of the OX40 agonist ivuxolimab. This clonotype was obtained from an adult with an advanced solid tumor such as melanoma, head and neck, liver or kidney cancer.

The CDR3 DNA reads as TGTGCCAGCAGCGTATTTGGGGGGGACAGGAGCACAGATACGCAGTATTTT. Its translation is CASSVFGGDRSTDTQYF. V gene TRBV9 combines with J gene TRBJ2-3; D is perhaps TRBD1 (8 bases). The V end lost 1 base, the J end lost 0 bases, and 15 bases lay between the germline ends. This CDR3 has 17 residues. Germline CDR1 SGDLS, CDR2 YYNGEE.